A selection of T cell receptor beta chains follows, all from one sample in a study of CD4 T cells in relation to SARS-CoV-2 and coronaviruses. Clones were read by immunoSEQ multiplex PCR, and TCRdb kept only the in-frame ones, dropping some. The table lists about 19,000 clones, 60% to 85% of them singletons. These receptors are not linked to any known antigen. Input material: CD4+ T cells from PBMCs, cultured in vitro. These receptors were collected from a human donor in good health. The CDR3 runs from the conserved cysteine through the conserved F or W. The D gene is left open where the match is weak. The listing skips clone size in some rows; elsewhere it reads once, few, many or a size class.

V gene	J gene	D gene	clone size	CDR3 protein	CDR3 DNA
TRBV29-1	TRBJ1-5	TRBD1	NA	CSVDGQGEDQPQHF	TGCAGCGTTGACGGTCAGGGGGAGGATCAGCCCCAGCATTTT
TRBV5-1	TRBJ1-2	TRBD1	few	CASNEGPDRDYGYTF	TGCGCCAGCAATGAAGGCCCGGACAGGGACTATGGCTACACCTTC
TRBV25-1	TRBJ2-2	TRBD2	NA	CASSMTGTRTTGELFF	TGTGCCAGCAGCATGACCGGGACTAGAACCACCGGGGAGCTGTTTTTT
TRBV12-3/TRBV12-4	TRBJ1-1	NA	NA	CASTTGQSAEAFF	TGTGCCAGCACCACTGGACAGTCCGCAGAAGCTTTCTTT
TRBV5-8	TRBJ1-3	NA	NA	CASTVFTYTIYF	TGTGCCAGCACCGTCTTTACGTACACCATATATTTT
TRBV20-1	TRBJ2-3	TRBD2	NA	CSASPSSGSILDTQYF	TGCAGTGCTAGTCCGTCTAGCGGGAGTATATTAGATACGCAGTATTTT
TRBV6-5	TRBJ1-1	NA	few	CASSYDTSTEAFF	TGTGCCAGCAGTTACGACACTAGCACTGAAGCTTTCTTT
TRBV10-1	TRBJ2-1	NA	NA	CASSPRTDYNEQFF	TGCGCCAGCAGCCCACGGACGGACTACAATGAGCAGTTCTTC
TRBV7-6	TRBJ2-1	TRBD2	NA	CASSLGQGTSAYNEQFF	TGTGCCAGCAGCTTAGGCCAGGGGACTAGCGCCTACAATGAGCAGTTCTTC
TRBV5-8	TRBJ2-2	TRBD2	NA	CASSWGGLAETGELFF	TGTGCCAGCAGCTGGGGGGGACTAGCTGAGACCGGGGAGCTGTTTTTT
TRBV5-1	TRBJ2-3	NA	NA	CASSLDGSADTQYF	TGCGCCAGCAGCTTGGACGGGAGTGCAGATACGCAGTATTTT
TRBV2	TRBJ1-1	NA	NA	CASSWVTRNTEAFF	TGTGCCAGCAGTTGGGTCACCCGGAACACTGAAGCTTTCTTT
TRBV5-1	TRBJ1-1	NA	NA	CASTKGTPKGMNTEAFF	TGCGCCAGCACTAAAGGGACACCGAAGGGCATGAACACTGAAGCTTTCTTT
TRBV7-9	TRBJ2-7	NA	NA	CASSSNYIGRADYEQYF	TGTGCCAGCAGCTCAAATTACATCGGCAGGGCGGACTACGAGCAGTACTTC
TRBV12-5	TRBJ2-5	NA	NA	CASGLAGAQETQYF	TGTGCTAGTGGTTTAGCAGGAGCCCAAGAGACCCAGTACTTC
TRBV19	TRBJ2-7	NA	few	CASTTGSSYEQYF	TGTGCCAGTACTACAGGCAGCTCCTACGAGCAGTACTTC
TRBV28	TRBJ1-1	TRBD1	NA	CASSRQGLANTEAFF	TGTGCCAGCAGCCGACAGGGTCTGGCGAACACTGAAGCTTTCTTT
TRBV6-6	TRBJ2-7	TRBD2	NA	CASREAPGLGPYEQYF	TGTGCCAGCAGAGAGGCACCGGGACTAGGTCCCTACGAGCAGTACTTC
TRBV7-2	TRBJ2-1	NA	NA	CASSLKATANNEQFF	TGTGCCAGCAGCTTAAAGGCAACGGCTAACAATGAGCAGTTCTTC
TRBV4-1	TRBJ1-2	TRBD1	NA	CASSQKDRGIYGYTF	TGCGCCAGCAGCCAAAAGGACAGGGGGATCTATGGCTACACCTTC
TRBV27	TRBJ2-7	NA	few	CASSLEGQGHEQYF	TGTGCCAGCAGTTTAGAGGGCCAGGGCCACGAGCAGTACTTC
TRBV3-1/TRBV3-2	TRBJ2-3	NA	NA	CASSQAGTDTQYF	TGTGCCAGCAGCCAAGCTGGCACAGATACGCAGTATTTT
TRBV24-1	TRBJ2-5	NA	NA	CATSDRAPETQYF	TGTGCCACCAGTGATAGGGCGCCCGAGACCCAGTACTTC
TRBV10-3	TRBJ2-7	TRBD1	NA	CAISAGTGGPYEQYF	TGTGCCATCAGCGCCGGGACAGGGGGCCCCTACGAGCAGTACTTC
TRBV19	TRBJ1-5	NA	NA	CASSIRGGLGPMGPQHF	TGTGCCAGTAGTATTCGGGGGGGATTGGGCCCGATGGGGCCCCAGCATTTT
TRBV19	TRBJ1-1	NA	NA	CASSPQGFTEAFF	TGTGCCAGTAGTCCACAGGGTTTCACTGAAGCTTTCTTT
TRBV7-3	TRBJ1-1	NA	NA	CASSLGSGTTNTEAFF	TGTGCCAGCAGCTTAGGTTCCGGGACAACGAACACTGAAGCTTTCTTT
TRBV7-9	TRBJ1-1	NA	once	CASSLLGLNTEAFF	TGTGCCAGCAGCTTATTAGGGCTGAACACTGAAGCTTTCTTT
TRBV4-1	TRBJ1-2	NA	NA	CASSQEAVGAGYGYTF	TGCGCCAGCAGCCAAGAAGCTGTGGGGGCGGGTTATGGCTACACCTTC
TRBV6-5	TRBJ2-7	TRBD1	NA	CASSFDRGGSYEQYF	TGTGCCAGCAGTTTCGACAGGGGGGGCTCCTACGAGCAGTACTTC
TRBV7-3	TRBJ1-1	NA	NA	CASSLTGESYTEAFF	TGTGCCAGCAGCTTAACCGGGGAAAGTTATACTGAAGCTTTCTTT
TRBV18	TRBJ2-3	TRBD1	NA	CASSLRQGVDTQYF	TGTGCCAGCTCCCTCCGACAGGGTGTAGATACGCAGTATTTT
TRBV6-5	TRBJ1-5	NA	NA	CASIPSYSNQPQHF	TGTGCCAGCATCCCCAGTTATAGCAATCAGCCCCAGCATTTT
TRBV6-5	TRBJ1-2	NA	NA	CASTGGLYYGYTF	TGTGCCAGCACGGGGGGATTGTACTATGGCTACACCTTC
TRBV28	TRBJ2-5	NA	NA	CASTMPSPGTAETQYF	TGTGCCAGCACAATGCCTTCACCCGGGACGGCGGAGACCCAGTACTTC
TRBV2	TRBJ1-1	NA	NA	CASSEAAGDTEAFF	TGTGCCAGCAGTGAAGCGGCAGGGGACACTGAAGCTTTCTTT
TRBV3-1/TRBV3-2	TRBJ2-7	NA	NA	CASSQDANEQYF	TGTGCCAGCAGCCAAGATGCGAACGAGCAGTACTTC
TRBV12-5	TRBJ2-1	NA	NA	CASGPIREQFF	TGTGCTAGTGGTCCTATTAGGGAGCAGTTCTTC
TRBV4-1	TRBJ1-2	NA	NA	CASSPWDLTGYTF	TGCGCCAGCAGCCCGTGGGACCTGACAGGCTACACCTTC
TRBV15	TRBJ1-5	NA	NA	CATGRGNQPQHF	TGTGCCACGGGGCGGGGCAATCAGCCCCAGCATTTT
TRBV6-5	TRBJ1-1	TRBD1	NA	CATLTGEAFF	TGTGCCACCCTGACAGGGGAGGCTTTCTTT
TRBV5-1	TRBJ2-7	NA	NA	CASSRDGREGHEQYF	TGCGCCAGCAGCCGAGACGGACGCGAAGGCCACGAGCAGTACTTC
TRBV4-1	TRBJ2-7	TRBD2	NA	CASSQDPSGIVSYEQYF	TGCGCCAGCAGCCAAGATCCCAGCGGGATCGTCTCCTACGAGCAGTACTTC
TRBV25-1	TRBJ1-1	NA	NA	CASSPSGGVLNTEAFF	TGTGCCAGCAGTCCTAGCGGGGGGGTATTGAACACTGAAGCTTTCTTT
TRBV19	TRBJ2-1	TRBD1	NA	CASGQGASYNEQFF	TGTGCCAGTGGGCAGGGGGCTTCCTACAATGAGCAGTTCTTC
TRBV5-1	TRBJ2-3	TRBD2	NA	CASSLNGRSSTDTQYF	TGCGCCAGCAGCTTGAACGGGAGGTCTAGCACAGATACGCAGTATTTT
TRBV24-1	TRBJ2-5	TRBD2	NA	CATNDGRGETQYF	TGTGCCACCAACGACGGGAGGGGGGAGACCCAGTACTTC
TRBV30	TRBJ1-6	NA	NA	CAWSLGHNSPLHF	TGTGCCTGGAGTCTCGGACACAATTCACCCCTCCACTTT
TRBV11-3	TRBJ2-1	NA	NA	CASSPSSGNSNEQFF	TGTGCCAGCAGCCCCTCCAGCGGAAATTCAAATGAGCAGTTCTTC
TRBV6-5	TRBJ1-1	TRBD1	NA	CASRPTWEGAAFF	TGTGCCAGCAGGCCAACCTGGGAGGGGGCGGCTTTCTTT
TRBV30	TRBJ1-1	NA	NA	CAWSVLTVNTEAFF	TGTGCCTGGAGTGTACTGACAGTCAACACTGAAGCTTTCTTT
TRBV5-1	TRBJ2-3	NA	once	CASSLGGVADTQYF	TGCGCCAGCAGCTTAGGTGGAGTCGCAGATACGCAGTATTTT
TRBV10-2	TRBJ1-4	NA	NA	CASSQNRVANEKLFF	TGCGCCAGCAGCCAAAACAGGGTGGCTAATGAAAAACTGTTTTTT
TRBV7-3	TRBJ2-3	NA	once	CASSGSGAYTDTQYF	TGTGCCAGCAGCGGTTCAGGGGCATACACAGATACGCAGTATTTT
TRBV19	TRBJ2-7	NA	NA	CATRSGPDEQYF	TGTGCCACTCGTTCAGGGCCGGACGAGCAGTACTTC